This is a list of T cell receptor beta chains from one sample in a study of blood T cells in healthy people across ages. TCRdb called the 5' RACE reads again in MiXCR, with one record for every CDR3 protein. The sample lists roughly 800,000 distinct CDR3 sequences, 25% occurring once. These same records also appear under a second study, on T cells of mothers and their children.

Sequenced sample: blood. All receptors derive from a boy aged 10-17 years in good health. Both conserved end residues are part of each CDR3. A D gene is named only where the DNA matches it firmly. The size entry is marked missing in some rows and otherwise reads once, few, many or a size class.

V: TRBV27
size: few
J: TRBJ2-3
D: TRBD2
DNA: TGTGCCAGCAGTTTACCCGGGGGGGCCGCAGATACGCAGTATTTT
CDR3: CASSLPGGAADTQYF

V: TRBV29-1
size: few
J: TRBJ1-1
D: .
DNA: TGCAGTGGGGCGTGGGATGAAGCTTTCTTT
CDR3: CSGAWDEAFF

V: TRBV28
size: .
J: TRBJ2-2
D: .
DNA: TGTGCCAGCAGTCCCGCCGGGTGGGAGCTGCTTTTT
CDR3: CASSPAGWELLF

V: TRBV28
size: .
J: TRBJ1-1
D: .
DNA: TGTGCCAGCAGAGAGGGCCCGGCGGCCACTGAAGCTTTCTTT
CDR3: CASREGPAATEAFF

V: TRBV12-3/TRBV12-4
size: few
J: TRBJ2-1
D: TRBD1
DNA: TGTGCCAGCAGTTCCCTTACCAGGGGGCTCGATGAGCAGTTCTTC
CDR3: CASSSLTRGLDEQFF

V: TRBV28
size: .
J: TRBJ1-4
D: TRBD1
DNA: TGTGCCAGCGGTACCCGACAGGGCAAACTGTTTTTT
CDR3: CASGTRQGKLFF

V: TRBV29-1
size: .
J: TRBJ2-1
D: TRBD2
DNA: TGCAGCGTTGACTACAGGGGTCTGACTAGCGGGTACAATGAGCAGTTCTTC
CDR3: CSVDYRGLTSGYNEQFF

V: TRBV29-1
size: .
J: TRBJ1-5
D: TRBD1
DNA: TGCAGCGTTGCCAATGACAGGGGTTATAATCAGCCCCAGCATTTT
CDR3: CSVANDRGYNQPQHF

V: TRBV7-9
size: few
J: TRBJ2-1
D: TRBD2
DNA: TGTGCCAGCAGCTCGGCTACTAGCGGGAGCTCCAATGAGCAGTTCTTC
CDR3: CASSSATSGSSNEQFF

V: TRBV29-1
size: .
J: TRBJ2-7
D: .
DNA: TGCAGCGTTGAAGATCTAAACGGGCAGTACTTC
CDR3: CSVEDLNGQYF

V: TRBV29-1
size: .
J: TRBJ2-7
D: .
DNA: TGCAGCGTTTACAACAGACTCGGGGAGCAGTACTTC
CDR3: CSVYNRLGEQYF

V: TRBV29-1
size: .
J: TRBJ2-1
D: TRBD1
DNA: TGCAGCGTAGAACAGGGGGGCAATGAGCAGTTCTTC
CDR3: CSVEQGGNEQFF

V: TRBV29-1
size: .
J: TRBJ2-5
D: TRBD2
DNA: TGCAGCGGCCGGGACTATGAAGAGACCCAGTACTTC
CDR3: CSGRDYEETQYF

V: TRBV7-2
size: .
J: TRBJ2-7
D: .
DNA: TGTGCCAGCAGCTTAGGAAGGACCACAGTCCCCCACGAGCAGTACTTC
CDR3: CASSLGRTTVPHEQYF

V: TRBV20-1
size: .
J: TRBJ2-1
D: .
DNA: TGCAGTGCCCCTGGAGGGGGGCACAATGAGCAGTTCTTC
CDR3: CSAPGGGHNEQFF

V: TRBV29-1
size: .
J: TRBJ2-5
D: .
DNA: TGCAGCGTTGGAAGTAAAGAGACCCAGTACTTC
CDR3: CSVGSKETQYF

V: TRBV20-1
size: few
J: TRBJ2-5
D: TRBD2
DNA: TGCAGTGCTCTTCCGATTTTTGGACTAGCGGGGATGCAAGAGACCCAGTACTTC
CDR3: CSALPIFGLAGMQETQYF

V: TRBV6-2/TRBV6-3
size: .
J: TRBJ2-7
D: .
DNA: TGTGCCAGCAGTTACTCCACCGCGCGGGACGGGGGCTACGAGCAGTACTTC
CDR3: CASSYSTARDGGYEQYF

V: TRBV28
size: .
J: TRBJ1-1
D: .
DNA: TGTGCCAGCAGTTTCTCCCAATGGGGGGCGGCTTTCTTT
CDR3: CASSFSQWGAAFF

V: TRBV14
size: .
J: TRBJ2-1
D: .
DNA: TGTGCCAGCAGCCCGGACTCGTGGGAGGATGAGCAGTTCTTC
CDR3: CASSPDSWEDEQFF

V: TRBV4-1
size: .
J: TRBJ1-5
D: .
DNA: TGCGCCAGCAGCCAAGAGCGGTACAATCAGCCCCAGCATTTT
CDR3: CASSQERYNQPQHF

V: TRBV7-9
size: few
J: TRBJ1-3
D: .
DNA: TGTGCCAGCAGCCTCTTTCGGCTCAGCTACTCTGGAAACACCATATATTTT
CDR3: CASSLFRLSYSGNTIYF

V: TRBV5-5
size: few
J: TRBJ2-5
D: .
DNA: TGTGCCAGCAGCTTGGTGAGCCCGGGCCAAGAGACCCAGTACTTC
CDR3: CASSLVSPGQETQYF

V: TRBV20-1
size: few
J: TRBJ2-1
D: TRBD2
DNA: TGCAGTGCCCTCCCAGCGACTAGCGGGAGTTACAATGAGCAGTTCTTC
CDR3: CSALPATSGSYNEQFF

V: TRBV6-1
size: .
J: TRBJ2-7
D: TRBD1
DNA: TGTGCCACCCACCCGGGACAGGCTCACTACGAGCTGTACTTC
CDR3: CATHPGQAHYELYF

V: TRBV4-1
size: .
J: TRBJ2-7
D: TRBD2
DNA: TGCGCCAGCAGCCAAGACGTAGCGGGGGGAACCTACGAGCAGTACTTC
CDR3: CASSQDVAGGTYEQYF

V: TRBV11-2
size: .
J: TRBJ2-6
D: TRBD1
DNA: TGTGCCAGCAGCTGGACAGGGCGCTCTGGGGCCAACGTCCTGACTTTC
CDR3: CASSWTGRSGANVLTF

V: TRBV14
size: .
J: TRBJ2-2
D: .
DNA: TGTGCCAGCAGCCAATTGGGAACCGGGGAGCTGTTTTTT
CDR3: CASSQLGTGELFF

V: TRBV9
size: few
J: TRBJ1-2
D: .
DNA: TGTGCCAGCAGCGTAGCTACCGGCGGAGAGGGTCGAGGCTACACCTTC
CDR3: CASSVATGGEGRGYTF

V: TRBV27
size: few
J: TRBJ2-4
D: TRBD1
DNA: TGTGCCAGCAGTACCTCCGGGACAGGGGGGAAAAACATTCAGTACTTC
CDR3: CASSTSGTGGKNIQYF

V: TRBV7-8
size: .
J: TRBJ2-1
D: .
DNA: TGTGCCAGCAGCTCGGACTTGAGCTCCTACAATGAGCAGTTCTTC
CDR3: CASSSDLSSYNEQFF

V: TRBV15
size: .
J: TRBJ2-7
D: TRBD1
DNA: TGTGCCACCAGGGGACAGAACTACGAGCAGTACTTC
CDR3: CATRGQNYEQYF

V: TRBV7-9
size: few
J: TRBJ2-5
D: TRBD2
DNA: TGTGCCAGCAGCTTTCGGACTAGCGGGGCCGAAGAGACCCAGTACTTC
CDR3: CASSFRTSGAEETQYF

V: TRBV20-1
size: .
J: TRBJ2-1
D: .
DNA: TGCAGTGCTAGAGATGCTGGGGGGCGTAGCTCCTACAATGAGCAGTTCTTC
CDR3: CSARDAGGRSSYNEQFF

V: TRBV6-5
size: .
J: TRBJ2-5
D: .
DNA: TGTGCCAGCAGTGCACCGGGACGGGAGACCCAGTACTTC
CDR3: CASSAPGRETQYF

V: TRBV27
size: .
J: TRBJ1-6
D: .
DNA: TGTGCCAGCAGTTGGAGGCCGAATTCACCCCTCCACTTT
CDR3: CASSWRPNSPLHF

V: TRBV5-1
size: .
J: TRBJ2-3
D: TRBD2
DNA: TGCGCCAGCAGCGCAACTAGCGGGGTTACAGATACGCAGTATTTT
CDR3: CASSATSGVTDTQYF

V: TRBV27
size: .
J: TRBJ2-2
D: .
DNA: TGTGCCAGCAGGGATTTGGGGGATGCCGGGGAGCTGTTTTTT
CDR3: CASRDLGDAGELFF

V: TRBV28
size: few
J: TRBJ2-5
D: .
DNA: TGTGCCTGGGGCGGCCAAGAGACCCAGTACTTC
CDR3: CAWGGQETQYF

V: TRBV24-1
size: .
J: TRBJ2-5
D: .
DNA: TGTGCCACCAGTGACCCGGGAGAGCTAGAGACCCAGTACTTC
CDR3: CATSDPGELETQYF

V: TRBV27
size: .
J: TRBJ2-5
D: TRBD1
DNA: TGCGCCAGCAGCCTCGACAGGGCCGGTCGGGAGACCCAGTACTTC
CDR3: CASSLDRAGRETQYF

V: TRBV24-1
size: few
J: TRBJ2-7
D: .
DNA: TGTGCCACCAGTGATACAGGGACTTACGAGCAGTACTTC
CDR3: CATSDTGTYEQYF

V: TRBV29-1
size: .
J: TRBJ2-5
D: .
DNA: TGCAGCGTTGAAGATAGCGTAGGGGCGCAAGAGACCCAGTACTTC
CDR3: CSVEDSVGAQETQYF

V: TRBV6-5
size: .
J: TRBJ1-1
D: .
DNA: TGTGCCAGCAGTTACTCCACGGCGGACCGAGGGGGAGCTTTCTTT
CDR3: CASSYSTADRGGAFF

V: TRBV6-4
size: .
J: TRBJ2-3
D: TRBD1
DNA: TGTGCCAGCAGTCCCCGACAGGGGGCGCACACAGATACGCAGTATTTT
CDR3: CASSPRQGAHTDTQYF

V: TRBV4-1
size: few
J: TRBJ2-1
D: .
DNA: TGCGCCAGCAGCCAAGATGTCAGCAGCGGAGCACACAATGAGCAGTTCTTC
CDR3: CASSQDVSSGAHNEQFF

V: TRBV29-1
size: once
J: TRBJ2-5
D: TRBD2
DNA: TGCAGCCCCGCGACTAGCGGAGGGACCCAGTACTTC
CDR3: CSPATSGGTQYF

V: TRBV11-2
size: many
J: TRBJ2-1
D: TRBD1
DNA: TGTGCCAGCAGTCGGGACAGGGGGAGTTACAATGAGCAGTTCTTC
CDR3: CASSRDRGSYNEQFF

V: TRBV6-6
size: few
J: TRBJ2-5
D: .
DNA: TGTGCCAGCAGTTATGATAGGGCTGGAGAGACCCAGTACTTC
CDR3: CASSYDRAGETQYF

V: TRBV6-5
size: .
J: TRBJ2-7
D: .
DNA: TGTGCCAGCAGAACGGGACGGGAATTACCCTACGAACAGTACTTC
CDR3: CASRTGRELPYEQYF

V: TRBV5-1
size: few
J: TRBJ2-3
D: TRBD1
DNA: TGCGCCAGCAGCATCGGGACAGGGGACGGAGATACGCAGTATTTT
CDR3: CASSIGTGDGDTQYF

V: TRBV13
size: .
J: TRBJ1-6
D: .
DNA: TGTGCCAGCAGCCGCATCACCTTAACCGACAGGCTCGTCCCCGATTCACCCCTCCACTTT
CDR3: CASSRITLTDRLVPDSPLHF

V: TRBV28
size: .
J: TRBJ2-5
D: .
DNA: TGTGCCAGCAGCACCGGGACAATGCAAGAGACCCAGTACTTC
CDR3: CASSTGTMQETQYF

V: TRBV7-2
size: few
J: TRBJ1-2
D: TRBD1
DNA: TGTGCCAGCAGCGGAGGGACAGGGGTTGGCTACACCTTC
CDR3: CASSGGTGVGYTF

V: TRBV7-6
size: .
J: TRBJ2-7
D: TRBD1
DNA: TGTGCCAGCAGCTGGGACAGTTTAGGGTACGAGCAGTACTTC
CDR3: CASSWDSLGYEQYF

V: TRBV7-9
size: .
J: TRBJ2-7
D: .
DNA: TGTGCCAGCAGCTTCAGGGGTTTCTACGAGCAGTACTTC
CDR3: CASSFRGFYEQYF

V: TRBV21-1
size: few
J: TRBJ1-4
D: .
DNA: TGTGCCAGCAGCAAATCGTCATGGCAGAACGGCTATTTAGGAAAACTGTTTTTT
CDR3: CASSKSSWQNGYLGKLFF

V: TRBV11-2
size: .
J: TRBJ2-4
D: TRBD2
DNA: TGTGCCAGCGATAGTAGCGGGAGTTTCTCTCAGTACTTC
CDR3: CASDSSGSFSQYF